The present T cell receptor (beta chain) was sequenced within a study of blood T cell repertoires in COVID-19. Overall study context: Both acute and convalescent COVID-19 samples were obtained from the United States, Italy and Spain. From T cells, B-cell-depleted T cells, or PBMCs came the material, which was cDNA or gDNA.

As handled by the study authors: Quantification of nucleated cells was approximated via reference gene primer amplification. Profiled with immunoSEQ multiplex PCR; TCRdb holds only in-frame clones, not every one. That table furnishes V, J and clone size, whereas the DNA furnished D and trimming. The table records over 60,000 clones, roughly 89% of them present only once. Germline CDR1 is LGHDT and CDR2 is YNNKEL (reference sequence). The CDR3 is made up of 17 amino acids. Germline trimming cut 3 bases from V and 0 bases from J; bases unmatched to any gene: 8. The gene calls are TRBV3-1 (or the pseudogene TRBV3-2) and TRBJ1-2; TRBD1 matches at 9 bases. The sequenced sample consisted of peripheral blood. The receptor was isolated from a woman aged 45-65 years with active COVID-19. CDR3 coding DNA: TGTGCCAGCAGCCAGGCACAGGGGGCGATTACTAACTATGGCTACACCTTC. Protein sequence: CASSQAQGAITNYGYTF.